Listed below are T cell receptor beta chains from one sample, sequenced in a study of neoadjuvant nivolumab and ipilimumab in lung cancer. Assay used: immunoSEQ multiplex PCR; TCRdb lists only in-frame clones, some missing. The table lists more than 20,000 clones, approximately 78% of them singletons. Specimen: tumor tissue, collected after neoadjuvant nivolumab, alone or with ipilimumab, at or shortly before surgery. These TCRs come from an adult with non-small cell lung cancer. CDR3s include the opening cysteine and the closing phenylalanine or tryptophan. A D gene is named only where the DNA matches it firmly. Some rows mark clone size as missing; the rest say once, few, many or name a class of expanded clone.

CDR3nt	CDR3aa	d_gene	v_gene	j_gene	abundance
TGTGCCAGCAGCAGTCCGGGACTAAGAAACAATGAGCAGTTCTTC	CASSSPGLRNNEQFF	TRBD2	TRBV7-9	TRBJ2-1	-
TGTGCCAGCAGTGACGAGGGACAGGTCTCCTACGAGCAGTACTTC	CASSDEGQVSYEQYF	TRBD1	TRBV6-1	TRBJ2-7	-
TGCGCCAGCAGTGAGTCGAGCACGGGACTAGCTCCTAAGCAGTACTTC	CASSESSTGLAPKQYF	TRBD2	TRBV10-1	TRBJ2-7	-
TGTGCCAGCAGTTTGGCGGGAGGAAATGAGCAGTTCTTC	CASSLAGGNEQFF	TRBD2	TRBV7-9	TRBJ2-1	-
TGTGCCAGCAGTGCAGGACTCCGGAACACCGGGGAGCTGTTTTTT	CASSAGLRNTGELFF	-	TRBV2	TRBJ2-2	-
TGTGCCAGCAGCTTCCTATTCGGGAGTGGAAATGAGCAGTTCTTC	CASSFLFGSGNEQFF	-	TRBV7-2	TRBJ2-1	-
TGTGCCAGCAGCTTAGCAGGGGCAGAGACCCAGTACTTC	CASSLAGAETQYF	-	TRBV7-9	TRBJ2-5	-
TGTGCCAGCAGTCCATGGTTGGGGGCCGCTAGCGGGAGTCTGAACGAGCAGTACTTC	CASSPWLGAASGSLNEQYF	TRBD2	TRBV28	TRBJ2-7	-
TGTGCCAGCAGTAAAGGAGGTGGGACAGTAAATGAAAAACTGTTTTTT	CASSKGGGTVNEKLFF	TRBD1	TRBV7-9	TRBJ1-4	-
TGTGCCAGCAGTTTCTCGGCCTCAGGATCTCAAGAGACCCAGTACTTC	CASSFSASGSQETQYF	-	TRBV6-5	TRBJ2-5	-
TGTGCCAGCAGCCCCCCGGACAGTCCTAGCACAGATACGCAGTATTTT	CASSPPDSPSTDTQYF	-	TRBV6-4	TRBJ2-3	-
TGTGCCAGCAGCTTAGGGGCCGGTTTCTGGTATACGGATACGCAGTATTTT	CASSLGAGFWYTDTQYF	-	TRBV7-9	TRBJ2-3	-
TGTGCCAGCAGTGAAGGATCAGAGACCCAGTACTTC	CASSEGSETQYF	-	TRBV6-1	TRBJ2-5	-
TGTGCCAGCTCATCGTTCTCAGGGGACACTAATGAAAAACTGTTTTTT	CASSSFSGDTNEKLFF	-	TRBV18	TRBJ1-4	-
TGTGCCGCCCTGGGACAGGGGGGTGAGGGCAATCAGCCCCAGCATTTT	CAALGQGGEGNQPQHF	TRBD1	TRBV28	TRBJ1-5	-
TGTGCCTGGAGTGTAGGTAGATACGAGCAGTACTTC	CAWSVGRYEQYF	-	TRBV30	TRBJ2-7	-
TGTGCCAGCAGCTTAGGATCCGGGATAGCTAATGAAAAACTGTTTTTT	CASSLGSGIANEKLFF	-	TRBV7-9	TRBJ1-4	few
TGTGCCTCCTCCATTCATTCCTACGAGCAGTACTTC	CASSIHSYEQYF	-	TRBV30	TRBJ2-7	-
TGCGCCAGCACCCGCGGGGAAGGGAGTACGCAGTATTTT	CASTRGEGSTQYF	-	TRBV10-2	TRBJ2-3	-
TGTGCCACCAGCAGAGACGTTCCGGGGTTAGGGTCTGGGGCCAACGTCCTGACTTTC	CATSRDVPGLGSGANVLTF	-	TRBV15	TRBJ2-6	-
TGTGCCAGCAGCACCAGCGGGAGAGGCTACGAGCAGTACTTC	CASSTSGRGYEQYF	TRBD2	TRBV6-5	TRBJ2-7	-
TGTGCCAGCAGCGTGACGGACAGGGGGGGAACTGAAGCTTTCTTT	CASSVTDRGGTEAFF	TRBD1	TRBV7-9	TRBJ1-1	-
TGTGCCAGCAGCCCCCTTTCCCAGGGGGCGTCGGATGAGCAGTTCTTC	CASSPLSQGASDEQFF	TRBD1	TRBV13	TRBJ2-1	few
TGTGCCTGTTATCGCGTGGAAGCTTTCTTT	CACYRVEAFF	-	TRBV30	TRBJ1-1	-
TGTGCCAGCAGTGAAGTTGCAACATACGAGCAGTACTTC	CASSEVATYEQYF	-	TRBV6-5	TRBJ2-7	-
TGTGCCAGCAGCTTATTCGGACAGGGCCAAGAGACCCAGTACTTC	CASSLFGQGQETQYF	TRBD1	TRBV7-7	TRBJ2-5	few
TGCAGCCTTCGCGTGGGTGAAAAACTGTTTTTT	CSLRVGEKLFF	-	TRBV20-1	TRBJ1-4	-
TGTGCCAGCAGTGATGACAGCCCCTACGAGCAGTACTTC	CASSDDSPYEQYF	-	TRBV6-1	TRBJ2-7	-
TGCAGCGTTGAAAGGTCAGGGGGCGCGCGGGTAGATACGCAGTATTTT	CSVERSGGARVDTQYF	TRBD1	TRBV29-1	TRBJ2-3	once
TGTGCCAGCTCACTTCCCCCTGGGGGGGTCTTTGAAGCTTTCTTT	CASSLPPGGVFEAFF	-	TRBV18	TRBJ1-1	-
TGTGCCAGCAGTGAGACAGGGCTGGGGGAGCAGTACTTC	CASSETGLGEQYF	TRBD1	TRBV6-1	TRBJ2-7	-
TGCAGCGTTGGCTGGGATCGGGTCAGCACTGAAGCTTTCTTT	CSVGWDRVSTEAFF	-	TRBV29-1	TRBJ1-1	-
TGTGCCAGCAGTGGAGGGACCACGAGTTGGTGGAAGGGTGAAGCTTTCTTT	CASSGGTTSWWKGEAFF	-	TRBV6-1	TRBJ1-1	-
TGCGCCAGCCGTCAGGGGGGCAACACTGAAGCTTTCTTT	CASRQGGNTEAFF	TRBD1	TRBV5-1	TRBJ1-1	once
TGTGCCATCAGTGGTCAGGGACAGAACCTACGTGGGCAGTACTTC	CAISGQGQNLRGQYF	TRBD1	TRBV10-3	TRBJ2-7	-
TGTGCCAGCAGTGGGGGACGGTACGAGCAGTACTTC	CASSGGRYEQYF	-	TRBV25-1	TRBJ2-7	-